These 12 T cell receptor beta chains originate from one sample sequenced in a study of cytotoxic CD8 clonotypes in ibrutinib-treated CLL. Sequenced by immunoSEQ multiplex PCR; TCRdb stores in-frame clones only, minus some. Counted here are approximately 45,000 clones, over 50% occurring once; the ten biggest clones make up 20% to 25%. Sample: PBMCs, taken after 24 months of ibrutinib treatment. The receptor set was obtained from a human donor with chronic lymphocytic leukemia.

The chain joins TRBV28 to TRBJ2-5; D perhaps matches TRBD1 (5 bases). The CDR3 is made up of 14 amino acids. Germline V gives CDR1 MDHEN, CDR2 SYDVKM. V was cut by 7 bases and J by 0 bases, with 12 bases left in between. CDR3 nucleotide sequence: TGTGCCAGCAAGGTAGGGGATAACCAAGAGACCCAGTACTTC. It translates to CASKVGDNQETQYF.

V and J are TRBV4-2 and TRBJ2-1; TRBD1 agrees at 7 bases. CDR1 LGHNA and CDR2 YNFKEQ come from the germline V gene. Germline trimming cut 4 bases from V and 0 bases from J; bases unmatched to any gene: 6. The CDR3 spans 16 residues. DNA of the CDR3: TGTGCCAGCAGCCGCCCGACAGGGAGCTCCTACAATGAGCAGTTCTTC. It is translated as CASSRPTGSSYNEQFF.

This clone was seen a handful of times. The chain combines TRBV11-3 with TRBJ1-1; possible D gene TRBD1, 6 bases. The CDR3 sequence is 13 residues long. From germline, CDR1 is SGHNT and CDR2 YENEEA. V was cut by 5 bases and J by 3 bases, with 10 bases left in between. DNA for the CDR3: TGTGCCAGCAGCATCACAGGGTACACTGAAGCTTTCTTT. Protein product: CASSITGYTEAFF. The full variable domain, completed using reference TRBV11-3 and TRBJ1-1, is EAGVVQSPRYKIIEKKQPVAFWCNPISGHNTLYWYLQNLGQGPELLIRYENEEAVDDSQLPKDRFSAERLKGVDSTLKIQPAELGDSAVYLCASSITGYTEAFFGQGTRLTVV.

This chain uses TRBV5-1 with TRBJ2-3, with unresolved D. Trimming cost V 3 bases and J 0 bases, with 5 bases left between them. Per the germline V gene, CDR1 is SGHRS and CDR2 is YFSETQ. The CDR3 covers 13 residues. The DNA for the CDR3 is TGCGCCAGCAGCTACTCTAGCACAGATACGCAGTATTTT. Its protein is CASSYSSTDTQYF.

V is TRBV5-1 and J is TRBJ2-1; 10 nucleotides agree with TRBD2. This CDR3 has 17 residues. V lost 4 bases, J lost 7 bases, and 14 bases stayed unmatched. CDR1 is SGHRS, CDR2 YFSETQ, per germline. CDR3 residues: CASSPLSLAGPKNEQFF. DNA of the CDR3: TGCGCCAGCAGCCCCCTGTCACTAGCGGGACCTAAAAATGAGCAGTTCTTC.

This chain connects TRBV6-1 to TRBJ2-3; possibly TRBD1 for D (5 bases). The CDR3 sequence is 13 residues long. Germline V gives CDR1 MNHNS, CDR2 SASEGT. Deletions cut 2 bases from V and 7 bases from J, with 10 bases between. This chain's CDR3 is CASSEIDSNTQYF. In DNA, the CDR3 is TGTGCCAGCAGTGAAATTGACAGCAATACGCAGTATTTT.

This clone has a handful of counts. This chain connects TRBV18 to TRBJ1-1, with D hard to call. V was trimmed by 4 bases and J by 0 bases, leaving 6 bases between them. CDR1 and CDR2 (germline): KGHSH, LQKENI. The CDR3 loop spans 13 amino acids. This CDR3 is CASSRLLNTEAFF. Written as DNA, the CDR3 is TGTGCCAGCTCACGTCTCTTGAACACTGAAGCTTTCTTT.

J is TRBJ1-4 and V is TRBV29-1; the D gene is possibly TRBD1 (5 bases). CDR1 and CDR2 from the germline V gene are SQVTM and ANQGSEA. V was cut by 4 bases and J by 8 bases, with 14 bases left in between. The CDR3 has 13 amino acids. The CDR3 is CSVVAGPGEKLFF. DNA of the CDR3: TGCAGCGTTGTAGCAGGGCCGGGGGAAAAACTGTTTTTT.

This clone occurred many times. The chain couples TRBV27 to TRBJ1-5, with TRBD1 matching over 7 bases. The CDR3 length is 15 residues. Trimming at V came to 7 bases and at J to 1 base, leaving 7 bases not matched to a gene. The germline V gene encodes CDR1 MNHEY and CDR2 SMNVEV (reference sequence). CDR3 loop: CASKRQGRSNQPQHF. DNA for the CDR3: TGTGCCAGCAAAAGACAGGGTCGGAGCAATCAGCCCCAGCATTTT.

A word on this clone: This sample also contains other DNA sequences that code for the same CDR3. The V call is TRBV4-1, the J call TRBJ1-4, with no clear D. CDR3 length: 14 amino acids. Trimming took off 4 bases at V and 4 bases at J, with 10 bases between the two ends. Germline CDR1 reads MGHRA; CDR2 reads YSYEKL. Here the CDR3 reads CASSPVGYNEKLFF. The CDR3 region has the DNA TGCGCCAGCAGCCCGGTGGGCTATAATGAAAAACTGTTTTTT.

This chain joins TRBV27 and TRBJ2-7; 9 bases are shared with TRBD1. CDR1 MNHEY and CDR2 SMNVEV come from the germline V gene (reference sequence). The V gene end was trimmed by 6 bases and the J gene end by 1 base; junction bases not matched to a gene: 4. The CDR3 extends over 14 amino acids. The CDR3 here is CASRGTGNSYEQYF. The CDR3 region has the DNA TGTGCCAGCAGGGGGACAGGGAATTCCTACGAGCAGTACTTC.

The CDR3 nucleotides are TGTGCCAGCTCAATACTAGCGGGGCAAGAGACCCAGTACTTC. Translation: CASSILAGQETQYF. The chain uses TRBV7-2 and TRBJ2-5; 10 nucleotides align to TRBD2. The CDR3 loop spans 14 amino acids. The V gene's germline CDR1 is SGHTA and CDR2 FQGNSA. The V and J ends lost 8 bases and 2 bases, in that order; junction bases with no gene match: 5.